The clone carrying this T cell receptor (beta chain) came up once. This entry is derived from a study of control samples from healthy donors and cancer patients. Using immunoSEQ multiplex PCR, the repertoire was profiled, and TCRdb retains in-frame clones only, with some absent. The table shows 40,000 to 60,000 clones, with around 87% occurring only once. The V and J ends lost 5 bases and 4 bases, in that order; junction bases with no gene match: 12. This CDR3 has 16 residues. Germline CDR1 reads SGHDT; CDR2 reads YYEEEE. The clonotype originates from a man between 60 and 75 years old with head and neck cancer. The rearrangement links TRBV5-6 to TRBJ1-3; 7 bases match TRBD1. Sequences were obtained from PBMCs. CDR3: CASSLYNRGGGNTIYF. The DNA of the CDR3 is TGTGCCAGCAGTCTTTATAACAGGGGAGGAGGAAACACCATATATTTT.